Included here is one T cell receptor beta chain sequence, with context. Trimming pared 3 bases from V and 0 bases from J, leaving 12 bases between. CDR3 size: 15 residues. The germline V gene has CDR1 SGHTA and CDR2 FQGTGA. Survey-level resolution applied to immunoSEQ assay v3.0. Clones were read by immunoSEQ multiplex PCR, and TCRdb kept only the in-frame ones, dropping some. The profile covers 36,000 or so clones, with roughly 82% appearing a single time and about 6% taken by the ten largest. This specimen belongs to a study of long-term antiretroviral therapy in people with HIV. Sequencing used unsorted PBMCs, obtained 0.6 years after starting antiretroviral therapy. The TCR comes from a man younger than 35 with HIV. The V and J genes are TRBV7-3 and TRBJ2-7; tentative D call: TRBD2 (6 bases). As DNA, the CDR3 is TGTGCCAGCAGCTTCGGGGCCGGGAGCTCCTACGAGCAGTACTTC. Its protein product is CASSFGAGSSYEQYF.